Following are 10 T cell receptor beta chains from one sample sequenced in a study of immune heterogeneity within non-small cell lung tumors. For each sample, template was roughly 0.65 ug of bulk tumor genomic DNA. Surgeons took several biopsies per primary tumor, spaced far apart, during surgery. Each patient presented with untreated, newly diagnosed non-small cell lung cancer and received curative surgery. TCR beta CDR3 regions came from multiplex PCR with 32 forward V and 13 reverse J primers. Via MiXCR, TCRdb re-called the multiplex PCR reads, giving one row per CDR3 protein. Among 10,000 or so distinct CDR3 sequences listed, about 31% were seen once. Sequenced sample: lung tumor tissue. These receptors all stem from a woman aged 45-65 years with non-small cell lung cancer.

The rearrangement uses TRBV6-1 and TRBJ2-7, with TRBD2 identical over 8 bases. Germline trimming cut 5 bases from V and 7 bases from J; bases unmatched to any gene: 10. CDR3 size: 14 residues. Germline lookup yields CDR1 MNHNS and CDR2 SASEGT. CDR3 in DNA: TGTGCCAGCAGTTCTAACGGGGGGGCGAGGGAGCAGTACTTC. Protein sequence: CASSSNGGAREQYF.

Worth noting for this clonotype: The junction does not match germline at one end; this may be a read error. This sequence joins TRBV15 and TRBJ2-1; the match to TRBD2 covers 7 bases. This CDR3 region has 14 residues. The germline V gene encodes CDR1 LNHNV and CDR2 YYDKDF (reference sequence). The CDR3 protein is CATSRGGGGVEQVF. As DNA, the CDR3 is TGTGCCACCAGCAGAGGGGGGGGGGGGGTGGAGCAGGTCTTC. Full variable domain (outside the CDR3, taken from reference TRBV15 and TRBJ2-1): DAMVIQNPRYQVTQFGKPVTLSCSQTLNHNVMYWYQQKSSQAPKLLFHYYDKDFNNEADTPDNFQSRRPNTSFCFLDIRSPGLGDTAMYLCATSRGGGGVEQVFGPGTRLTVL.

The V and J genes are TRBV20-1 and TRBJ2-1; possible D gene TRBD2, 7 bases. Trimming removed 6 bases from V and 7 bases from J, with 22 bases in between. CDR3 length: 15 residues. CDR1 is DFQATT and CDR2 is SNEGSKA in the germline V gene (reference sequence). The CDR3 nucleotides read TGCAGTGCGTCCAGGGGCAGGGGAGGGAAGAATGAGCAGTTCTTC. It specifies CSASRGRGGKNEQFF.

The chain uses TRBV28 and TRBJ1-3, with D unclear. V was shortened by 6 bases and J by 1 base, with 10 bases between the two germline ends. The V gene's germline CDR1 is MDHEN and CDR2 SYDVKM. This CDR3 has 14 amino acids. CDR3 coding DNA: TGTGCCAGCAGACCTCCGGGGTCTGGAAACACCATATATTTT. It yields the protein CASRPPGSGNTIYF.

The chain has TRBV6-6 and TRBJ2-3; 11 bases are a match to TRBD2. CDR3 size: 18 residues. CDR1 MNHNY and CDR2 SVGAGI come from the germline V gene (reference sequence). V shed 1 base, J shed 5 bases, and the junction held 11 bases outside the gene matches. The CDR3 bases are TGTGCCAGCAGTTACTGGGCCCTTCTAGCGGGGGGAAAAGATACGCAGTATTTT. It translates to CASSYWALLAGGKDTQYF.

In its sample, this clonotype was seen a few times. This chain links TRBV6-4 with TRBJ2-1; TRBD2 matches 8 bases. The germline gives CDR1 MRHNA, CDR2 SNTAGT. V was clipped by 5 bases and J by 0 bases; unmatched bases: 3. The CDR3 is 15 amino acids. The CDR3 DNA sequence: TGTGCCAGCAGTCGAAGCGGGGGCTCCTACAATGAGCAGTTCTTC. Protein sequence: CASSRSGGSYNEQFF.

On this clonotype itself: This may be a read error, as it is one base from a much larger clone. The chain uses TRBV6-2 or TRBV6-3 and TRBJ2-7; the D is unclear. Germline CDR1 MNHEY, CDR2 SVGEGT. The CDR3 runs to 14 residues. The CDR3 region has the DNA TGTGCCAGCTGTTACTGGCGGCAGGCCGTGGAGCAGTACTTC. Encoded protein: CASCYWRQAVEQYF.

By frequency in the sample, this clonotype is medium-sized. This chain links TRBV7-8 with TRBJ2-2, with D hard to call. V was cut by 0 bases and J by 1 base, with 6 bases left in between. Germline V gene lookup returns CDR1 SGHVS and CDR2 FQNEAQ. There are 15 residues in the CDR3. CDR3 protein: CASSLASRNTGELFF. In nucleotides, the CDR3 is TGTGCCAGCAGCTTAGCATCTAGGAACACCGGGGAGCTGTTTTTT.

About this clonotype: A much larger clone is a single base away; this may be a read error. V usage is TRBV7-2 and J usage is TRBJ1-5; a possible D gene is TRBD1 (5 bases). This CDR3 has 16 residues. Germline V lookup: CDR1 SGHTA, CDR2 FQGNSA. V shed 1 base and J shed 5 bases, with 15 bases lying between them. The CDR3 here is CASSLVGGGTYQPQHF. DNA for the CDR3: TGTGCCAGCAGCTTAGTGGGGGGGGGGACTTATCAGCCCCAGCATTTT.

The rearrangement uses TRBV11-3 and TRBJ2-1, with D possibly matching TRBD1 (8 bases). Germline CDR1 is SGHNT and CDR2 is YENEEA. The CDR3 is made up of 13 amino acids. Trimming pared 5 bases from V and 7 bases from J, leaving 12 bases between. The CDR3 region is CASSGQGGNEQFF. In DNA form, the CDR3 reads TGTGCCAGCAGCGGACAGGGAGGGAATGAGCAGTTCTTC.